These T cell receptor beta chains were read from a single sample in a study of shared clonotypes between healthy human individuals. Data came from immunoSEQ multiplex PCR; TCRdb stores just in-frame clones and leaves some out. The profile shows about 1.5 million clones, roughly 96% of them singletons. Sequencing used naive CD4+ T cells sorted from blood. The receptors derive from a young man in good health. Both conserved end residues are part of each CDR3.

J gene	V gene	CDR3 protein
TRBJ2-1	TRBV19	CASSPGLAGEQFF
TRBJ2-1	TRBV7-2	CASSQKLAEQFF
TRBJ2-1	TRBV5-1	CASSYNPSGSKDEQFF
TRBJ2-5	TRBV25-1	CASGLAGLETQYF
TRBJ1-3	TRBV7-2	CASSLEGGISGNTIYF
TRBJ2-3	TRBV6-5	CASSLLGASGDTQYF
TRBJ2-1	TRBV5-1	CASSFGTGYNEQFF
TRBJ2-3	TRBV29-1	CSATGTSTDTQYF
TRBJ2-7	TRBV6-1	CASKKTTGIPAEQYF
TRBJ1-2	TRBV7-8	CASSLGDRVIYGYTF
TRBJ1-5	TRBV6-1	CASSQEGGQPQHF
TRBJ1-4	TRBV15	CATSRDSGTNEKLFF
TRBJ2-2	TRBV5-6	CASSSSGTNTGELFF
TRBJ2-2	TRBV5-1	CASSLVGTGGPGELFF
TRBJ2-3	TRBV5-4	CASSGTSGGDTQYF
TRBJ2-2	TRBV7-8	CASSLGLATGELFF
TRBJ2-3	TRBV6-5	CASSYSIAVSTDTQYF
TRBJ1-5	TRBV5-1	CASSLGEDRGQPQHF
TRBJ2-1	TRBV21-1	CASSPRTGLSSYNEQFF
TRBJ2-5	TRBV10-3	CAISEGWQETQYF
TRBJ2-1	TRBV7-9	CASSLAGVGYEQFF
TRBJ1-5	TRBV7-2	CASSSDRARTNQPQHF
TRBJ1-5	TRBV11-2	CASSLGTVNQPQHF
TRBJ2-7	TRBV6-1	CASSEVFWKYGQATYEQYF
TRBJ1-1	TRBV14	CASSHLGQGRTNTEAFF
TRBJ2-3	TRBV21-1	CASSEGGVREKNSTDTQYF
TRBJ2-1	TRBV18	CASSPRKIAGGGNEQFF
TRBJ2-3	TRBV6-1	CASTPIGRAVDTQYF
TRBJ2-7	TRBV7-9	CASSPTTSGDRYQQYF
TRBJ2-7	TRBV6-6	CASSYDGTVYEQYF
TRBJ1-1	TRBV18	CASSPGQNTEAFF
TRBJ2-2	TRBV11-2	CASSFGNTGELFF
TRBJ2-1	TRBV7-2	CASSLAGVTYNEQFF
TRBJ2-1	TRBV5-4	CASSFRLAGAPGSRNEQFF
TRBJ1-5	TRBV9	CASSVAGDGNQPQHF
TRBJ1-1	TRBV5-8	CASVPQGRNTEAFF
TRBJ2-3	TRBV19	CASSKTSGSSADTQYF
TRBJ2-3	TRBV2	CASREGLAGADTQYF
TRBJ2-1	TRBV9	CASSALAGGPDIGDNEQFF
TRBJ2-7	TRBV6-1	CASSAAGGLGFEQYF
TRBJ2-4	TRBV28	CASSFLVSAAGAAKNIQYF
TRBJ2-3	TRBV28	CASSRNRGGYTDTQYF
TRBJ1-5	TRBV6-1	CASSEGRARPQHF
TRBJ2-7	TRBV4-1	CASSPGPMTYEQYF
TRBJ2-4	TRBV19	CASSIFSTAKNIQYF
TRBJ2-1	TRBV10-3	CAISEIGSSYNEQFF
TRBJ2-1	TRBV9	CASSAGTKGEQFF
TRBJ2-1	TRBV7-8	CASSSRGTRTYNEQFF
TRBJ2-1	TRBV28	CASSPPGLAGVREQFF
TRBJ2-2	TRBV28	CASSYLLAGTYTGELFF
TRBJ2-3	TRBV10-2	CASSEGLAGVADTQYF
TRBJ2-3	TRBV9	CASSVDGRTGTTSTDTQYF
TRBJ2-5	TRBV11-1	CASSSMEDRGGETQYF
TRBJ2-4	TRBV18	CASSSAGGKDIQYF
TRBJ2-2	TRBV27	CASSLRGGRWLIGELFF
TRBJ2-4	TRBV5-1	CASSPSGRENIQYF
TRBJ2-6	TRBV7-7	CASSSYGSGANVLTF
TRBJ1-5	TRBV28	CASSASLGQVLQPQHF
TRBJ1-1	TRBV19	CASSAYTQNTEAFF